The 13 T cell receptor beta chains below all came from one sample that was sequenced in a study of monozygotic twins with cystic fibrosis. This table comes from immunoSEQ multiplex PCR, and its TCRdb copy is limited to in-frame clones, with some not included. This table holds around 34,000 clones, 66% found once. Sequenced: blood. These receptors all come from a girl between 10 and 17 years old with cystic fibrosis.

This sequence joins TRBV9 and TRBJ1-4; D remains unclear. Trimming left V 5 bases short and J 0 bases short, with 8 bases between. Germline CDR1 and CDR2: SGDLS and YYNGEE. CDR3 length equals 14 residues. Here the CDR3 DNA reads TGTGCCAGCAGTGAAGGACCAACTAATGAAAAACTGTTTTTT. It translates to CASSEGPTNEKLFF. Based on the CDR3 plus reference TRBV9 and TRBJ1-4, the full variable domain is DSGVTQTPKHLITATGQRVTLRCSPRSGDLSVYWYQQSLDQGLQFLIQYYNGEERAKGNILERFSAQQFPDLHSELNLSSLELGDSALYFCASSEGPTNEKLFFGSGTQLSVL.

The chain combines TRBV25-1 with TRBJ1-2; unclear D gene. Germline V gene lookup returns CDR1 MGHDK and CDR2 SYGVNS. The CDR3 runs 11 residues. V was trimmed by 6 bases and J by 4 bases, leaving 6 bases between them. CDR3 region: CASSNSYGYTF. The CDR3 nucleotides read TGTGCCAGCAGCAACTCCTATGGCTACACCTTC.

The CDR3 is CASSSLSGRATQYF. CDR3 bases: TGCGCCAGCAGCTCTCTTTCGGGGAGGGCGACCCAGTACTTC. The rearrangement uses TRBV5-1 and TRBJ2-5; 7 bases map to TRBD2. Germline assignment: CDR1 SGHRS and CDR2 YFSETQ. The CDR3 length is 14 residues. V shed 3 bases, J shed 7 bases, and the junction held 9 bases outside the gene matches. Based on the CDR3 plus reference TRBV5-1 and TRBJ2-5, the full variable domain is KAGVTQTPRYLIKTRGQQVTLSCSPISGHRSVSWYQQTPGQGLQFLFEYFSETQRNKGNFPGRFSGRQFSNSRSEMNVSTLELGDSALYLCASSSLSGRATQYFGPGTRLLVL.

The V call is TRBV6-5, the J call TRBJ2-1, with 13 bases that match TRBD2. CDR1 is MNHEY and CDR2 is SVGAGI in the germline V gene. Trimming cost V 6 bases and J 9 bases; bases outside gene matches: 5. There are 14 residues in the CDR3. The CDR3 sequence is CASSTSGRALEQFF. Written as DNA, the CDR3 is TGTGCCAGCAGCACTAGCGGGAGGGCCCTTGAGCAGTTCTTC.

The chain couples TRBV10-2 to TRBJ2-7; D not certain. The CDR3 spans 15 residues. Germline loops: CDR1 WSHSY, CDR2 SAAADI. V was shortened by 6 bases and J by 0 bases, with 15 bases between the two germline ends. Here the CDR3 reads CASSRVLASSYEQYV. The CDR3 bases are TGCGCCAGCAGCCGGGTCTTAGCCAGCTCCTACGAGCAGTACGTC.

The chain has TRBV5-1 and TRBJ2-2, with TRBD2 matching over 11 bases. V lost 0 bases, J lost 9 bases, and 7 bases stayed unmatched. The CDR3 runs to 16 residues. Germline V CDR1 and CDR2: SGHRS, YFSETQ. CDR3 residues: CASSLVLAGDGRELFF. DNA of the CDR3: TGCGCCAGCAGCTTGGTACTAGCGGGAGACGGGAGGGAGCTGTTTTTT.

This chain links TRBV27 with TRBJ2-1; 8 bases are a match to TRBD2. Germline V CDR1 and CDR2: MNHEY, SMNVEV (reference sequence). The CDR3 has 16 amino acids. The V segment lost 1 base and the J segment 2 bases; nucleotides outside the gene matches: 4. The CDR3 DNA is TGTGCCAGCAGTTTATACCGGGAGGGCCCCTACAATGAGCAGTTCTTC. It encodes CASSLYREGPYNEQFF.

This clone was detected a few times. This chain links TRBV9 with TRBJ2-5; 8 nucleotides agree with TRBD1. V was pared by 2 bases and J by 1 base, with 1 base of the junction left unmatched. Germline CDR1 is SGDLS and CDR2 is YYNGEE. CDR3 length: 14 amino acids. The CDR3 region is CASSVGTGQETQYF. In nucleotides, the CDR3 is TGTGCCAGCAGCGTTGGGACAGGCCAAGAGACCCAGTACTTC.

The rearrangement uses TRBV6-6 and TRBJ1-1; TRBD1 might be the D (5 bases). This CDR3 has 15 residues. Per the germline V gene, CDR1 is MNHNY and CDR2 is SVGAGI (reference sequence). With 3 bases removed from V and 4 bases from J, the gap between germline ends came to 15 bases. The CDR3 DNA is TGTGCCAGCAGTTATGCCCGAGGGGAGTTCACTGAAGCTTTCTTT. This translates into CASSYARGEFTEAFF.

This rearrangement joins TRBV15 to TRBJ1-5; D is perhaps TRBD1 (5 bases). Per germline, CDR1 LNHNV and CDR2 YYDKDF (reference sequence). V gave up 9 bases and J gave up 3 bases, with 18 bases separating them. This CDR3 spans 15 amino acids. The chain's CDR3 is CATSRGEGNNQPQHF. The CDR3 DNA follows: TGTGCCACTAGCCGGGGGGAGGGAAACAATCAGCCCCAGCATTTT.

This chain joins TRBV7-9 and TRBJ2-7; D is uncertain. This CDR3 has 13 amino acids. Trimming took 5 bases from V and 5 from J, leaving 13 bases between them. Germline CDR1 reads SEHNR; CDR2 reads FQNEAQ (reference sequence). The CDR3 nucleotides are TGTGCCAGCAGCCCCTCGGCCGTGGACGAGCAGTACTTC. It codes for CASSPSAVDEQYF.

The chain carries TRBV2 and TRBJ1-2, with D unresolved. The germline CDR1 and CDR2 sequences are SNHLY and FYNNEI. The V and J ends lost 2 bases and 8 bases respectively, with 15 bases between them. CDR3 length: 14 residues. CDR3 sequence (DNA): TGTGCCAGCAGTGAAATTGGGGTCGGAGAGGGCTACACCTTC. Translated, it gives CASSEIGVGEGYTF.

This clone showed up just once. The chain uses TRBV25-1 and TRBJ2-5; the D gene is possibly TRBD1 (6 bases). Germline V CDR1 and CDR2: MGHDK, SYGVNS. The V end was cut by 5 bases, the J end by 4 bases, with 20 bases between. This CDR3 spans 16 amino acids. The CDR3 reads CASSPGRQGIGETQYF. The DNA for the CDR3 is TGTGCCAGCAGTCCAGGCAGGCAGGGGATAGGAGAGACCCAGTACTTC.